These 5 T cell receptor beta chains originate from one sample sequenced in a study of TIL therapy for anti-PD-1-resistant metastatic lung cancer. As for time point: pre-treatment sample, taken before nivolumab and TIL therapy. The immunoSEQ assay was v3. The repertoire was sequenced with immunoSEQ multiplex PCR; TCRdb's copy has only in-frame clones and lacks some. The data hold tens of thousands of clones, with under 75% observed a single time. The specimen comprised blood, sampled at baseline. Receptor source: a person aged 25 to 85 with non-small cell lung cancer.

V usage is TRBV2 and J usage is TRBJ2-7; D unclear. The germline gives CDR1 SNHLY, CDR2 FYNNEI. The V end lost 7 bases, the J end lost 0 bases, and 13 bases lay between the germline ends. This CDR3 spans 14 amino acids. The CDR3 sequence: CASKTDTNSYEQYF. The DNA of the CDR3 is TGTGCCAGCAAGACCGACACAAACTCCTACGAGCAGTACTTC.

CDR3 coding DNA: TGTGCCTGGAGTGTGGGGACTCCGAACACTGAAGCTTTCTTT. It specifies CAWSVGTPNTEAFF. This chain links TRBV30 with TRBJ1-1; TRBD1 might be the D (5 bases). This CDR3 is 14 amino acids long. Germline CDR1 is GTSNPN and CDR2 is SVGIG (reference sequence). Trimming took 0 bases from V and 1 from J, leaving 9 bases between them.

The chain employs TRBV9 and TRBJ2-5, with 7 bases identical to TRBD2. Germline-derived CDR1 and CDR2 are SGDLS and YYNGEE. This CDR3 is 15 amino acids long. Trimming cost V 4 bases and J 5 bases; bases outside gene matches: 11. The CDR3 sequence: CASSSQRGEFETQYF. The CDR3 nucleotides are TGTGCCAGCAGCTCTCAACGGGGGGAGTTCGAGACCCAGTACTTC.

This clone was recorded a few times. V and J are TRBV10-1 and TRBJ1-1; 7 bases are a match to TRBD1. The V gene end was trimmed by 8 bases and the J gene end by 5 bases; junction bases not matched to a gene: 8. The germline V gene encodes CDR1 WNHNN and CDR2 SYGVQD (reference sequence). The CDR3 consists of 13 residues. The CDR3: CASQRGPGTEAFF. The CDR3 region has the DNA TGCGCCAGCCAGAGGGGGCCGGGGACTGAAGCTTTCTTT.

A few counts support this clone. The chain links TRBV28 to TRBJ2-2, with no clear D. This CDR3 has 13 residues. V lost 1 base and J 5 bases, leaving 5 bases between the germline ends. Germline V CDR1 and CDR2: MDHEN, SYDVKM. This CDR3 reads CASSLLRTGELFF. The CDR3 nucleotides read TGTGCCAGCAGTTTATTGCGTACCGGGGAGCTGTTTTTT.